One and the same sample provided the 9 T cell receptor beta chains below, sequenced in a study of beta chain features in type 1 diabetes. The entirety of the isolated RNA underwent reverse transcription, so expressed TCRB transcripts were sequenced. The repertoire was sequenced with immunoSEQ multiplex PCR; TCRdb's copy has only in-frame clones and lacks some. The sample records about 350,000 clones, 15% to 20% being singletons. Sequenced: naive CD4+ T cells from blood. The receptors here all came from a woman under 30 in good health.

The chain combines TRBV5-6 with TRBJ1-2, with no clear D. CDR3 size: 14 residues. Germline V lookup: CDR1 SGHDT, CDR2 YYEEEE. With 1 base removed from V and 1 base from J, the gap between germline ends came to 8 bases. As DNA, the CDR3 is TGTGCCAGCAGCTTGTGGTCACATAACTATGGCTACACCTTC. Translated: CASSLWSHNYGYTF.

V is TRBV11-2 and J is TRBJ2-1, with 10 nucleotides matching TRBD2. Germline V CDR1 and CDR2: SGHAT, FQNNGV. CDR3 length: 18 amino acids. V shed 5 bases, J shed 8 bases, and the junction held 18 bases outside the gene matches. CDR3 sequence reads: CASSTTGTSASRMDEQFF. For the CDR3, the DNA is TGTGCCAGCAGCACGACCGGGACTAGCGCCTCGAGGATGGATGAGCAGTTCTTC.

There are a few counts of this clone. J is TRBJ2-3 and V is TRBV9; 12 nucleotides agree with TRBD2. After removal of 3 bases from V and 5 bases from J, the junction contained 4 bases not matched to a gene. The germline CDR1 and CDR2 sequences are SGDLS and YYNGEE. The CDR3 is 15 amino acids. The CDR3 region has the DNA TGTGCCAGCAGCGGGACTAGCGGGGTGGAAGATACGCAGTATTTT. Amino acid sequence: CASSGTSGVEDTQYF.

This clone has just one count. The chain employs TRBV5-6 and TRBJ1-5; unclear D gene. The CDR3 spans 12 residues. CDR1 is SGHDT and CDR2 is YYEEEE in the germline V gene. Trimming removed 4 bases at V and 7 bases at J, with 9 bases between. CDR3 amino acids: CASSILGQPQHF. The CDR3 region has the DNA TGTGCCAGCAGCATCCTCGGGCAGCCCCAGCATTTT.

This sequence joins TRBV9 and TRBJ2-1; TRBD1 is a possible D gene (6 bases). There are 14 residues in the CDR3. Germline V gives CDR1 SGDLS, CDR2 YYNGEE. Between the trimmed V and J ends, which lost 4 bases and 5 bases, there was a span of 13 bases. CDR3 protein: CASSSTGQNNEQFF. CDR3 DNA sequence: TGTGCCAGCAGCTCCACTGGACAGAACAATGAGCAGTTCTTC.

A few counts support this clone. In DNA, the CDR3 is TGCGCCAGCAGCCAAGATAGCCGGGGAAGGACCGGGGAGCTGTTTTTT. Encoded protein: CASSQDSRGRTGELFF. This chain connects TRBV4-3 to TRBJ2-2; D might be TRBD2 (5 bases). This CDR3 has 16 amino acids. V was trimmed by 0 bases and J by 5 bases, leaving 13 bases between them. Germline CDR1 reads LGHNA; CDR2 reads YSLEER.

The chain recombines TRBV9 with TRBJ1-6, with D tentatively TRBD1 (5 bases). The V gene's germline CDR1 is SGDLS and CDR2 YYNGEE. V lost 2 bases, J lost 9 bases, and 12 bases lay in between. This CDR3 has 14 residues. The CDR3 protein is CASSVKGQSSPLHF. DNA of the CDR3: TGTGCCAGCAGCGTTAAGGGGCAAAGTTCACCCCTCCACTTT.

This sequence joins TRBV6-1 and TRBJ2-5, with D tentatively TRBD1 (5 bases). V lost 2 bases to trimming and J lost 2 bases, with 9 bases between them. This CDR3 has 14 amino acids. Germline V CDR1 and CDR2: MNHNS, SASEGT. CDR3 protein: CASSEKGVQETQYF. The CDR3 DNA sequence: TGTGCCAGCAGTGAAAAAGGGGTTCAAGAGACCCAGTACTTC.

The chain recombines TRBV30 with TRBJ2-2, with D possibly being TRBD2 (5 bases). Between the trimmed V and J ends, which lost 0 bases and 7 bases, there was a span of 12 bases. The CDR3 runs 14 residues. Germline V CDR1 and CDR2: GTSNPN, SVGIG (reference sequence). As DNA, the CDR3 is TGTGCCTGGAGTGTAAACCTGGGGAGCGGGGAGCTGTTTTTT. Translated: CAWSVNLGSGELFF. Drawing the rest from reference TRBV30 and TRBJ2-2, the complete variable domain is SQTIHQWPATLVQPVGSPLSLECTVEGTSNPNLYWYRQAAGRGLQLLFYSVGIGQISSEVPQNLSASRPQDRQFILSSKKLLLSDSGFYLCAWSVNLGSGELFFGEGSRLTVL.